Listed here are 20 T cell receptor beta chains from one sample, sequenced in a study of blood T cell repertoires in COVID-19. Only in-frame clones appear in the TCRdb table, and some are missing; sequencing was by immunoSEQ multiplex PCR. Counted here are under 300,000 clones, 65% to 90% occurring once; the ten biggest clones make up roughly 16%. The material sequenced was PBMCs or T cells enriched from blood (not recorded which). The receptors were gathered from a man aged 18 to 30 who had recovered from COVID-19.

DNA for the CDR3: TGCAGCGTTGATCAACGGGGGTTTGGGGCTTTCTTT. Protein: CSVDQRGFGAFF. J is TRBJ1-1 and V is TRBV29-1; D is possibly TRBD1 (5 bases). CDR1 and CDR2 from the germline V gene are SQVTM and ANQGSEA. The CDR3 consists of 12 residues. The ends were cut back, 3 bases at V and 11 bases at J, with 16 bases in the middle.

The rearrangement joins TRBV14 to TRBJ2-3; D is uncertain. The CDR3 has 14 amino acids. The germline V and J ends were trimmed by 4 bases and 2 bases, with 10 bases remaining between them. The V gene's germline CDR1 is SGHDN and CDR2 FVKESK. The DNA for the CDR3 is TGTGCCAGCAGCCGACTGACCCACACAGATACGCAGTATTTT. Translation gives CASSRLTHTDTQYF.

The CDR3 protein is CASSQDREKGYEKLFF. DNA for the CDR3: TGTGCCAGCAGCCAGGACAGGGAAAAGGGGTATGAAAAACTGTTTTTT. V and J are TRBV4-2 and TRBJ1-4; 8 bases are a match to TRBD1. V trimming: 3 bases; J trimming: 6 bases; junction bases outside the gene matches: 9. Germline V gene sequence: CDR1 LGHNA, CDR2 YNFKEQ. The CDR3 has 16 amino acids.

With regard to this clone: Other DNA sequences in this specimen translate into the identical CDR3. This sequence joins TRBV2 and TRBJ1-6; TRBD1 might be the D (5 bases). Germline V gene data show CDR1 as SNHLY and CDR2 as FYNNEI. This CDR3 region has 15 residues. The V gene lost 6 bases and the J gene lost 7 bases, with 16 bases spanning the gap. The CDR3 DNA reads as TGTGCCAGCAGGGTTGGACAAGGTAACAATTCACCCCTCCACTTT. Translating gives CASRVGQGNNSPLHF.

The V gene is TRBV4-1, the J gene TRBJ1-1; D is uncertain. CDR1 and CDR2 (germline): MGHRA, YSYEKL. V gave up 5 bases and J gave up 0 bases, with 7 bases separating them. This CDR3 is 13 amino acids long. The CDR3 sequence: CASSVRLNTEAFF. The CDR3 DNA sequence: TGCGCCAGCAGCGTCAGATTGAACACTGAAGCTTTCTTT.

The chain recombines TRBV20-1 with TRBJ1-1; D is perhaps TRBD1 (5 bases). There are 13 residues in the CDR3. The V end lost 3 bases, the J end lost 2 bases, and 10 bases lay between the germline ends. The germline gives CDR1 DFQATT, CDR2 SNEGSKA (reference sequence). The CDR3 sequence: CSASVTANTEAFF. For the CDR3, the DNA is TGCAGTGCTAGTGTGACAGCCAACACTGAAGCTTTCTTT.

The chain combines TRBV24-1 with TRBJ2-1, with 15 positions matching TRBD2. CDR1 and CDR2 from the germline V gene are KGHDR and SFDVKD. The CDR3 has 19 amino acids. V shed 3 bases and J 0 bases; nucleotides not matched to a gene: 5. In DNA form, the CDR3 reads TGTGCCACCAGTGATACCGGACTAGCGGGAGGGAGCTCCTACAATGAGCAGTTCTTC. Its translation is CATSDTGLAGGSSYNEQFF.

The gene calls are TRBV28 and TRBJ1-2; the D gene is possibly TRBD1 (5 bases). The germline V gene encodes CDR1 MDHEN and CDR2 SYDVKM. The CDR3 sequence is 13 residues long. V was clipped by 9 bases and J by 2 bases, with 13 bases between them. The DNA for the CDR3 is TGTGCCAGTACACAGACAGCCAACTATGGCTACACCTTC. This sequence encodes CASTQTANYGYTF.

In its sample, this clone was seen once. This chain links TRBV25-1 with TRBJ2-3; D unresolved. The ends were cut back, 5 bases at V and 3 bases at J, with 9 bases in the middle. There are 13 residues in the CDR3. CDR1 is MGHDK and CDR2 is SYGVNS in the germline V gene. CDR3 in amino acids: CASSRARTDTQYF. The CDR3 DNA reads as TGTGCCAGCAGTCGTGCCAGGACAGATACGCAGTATTTT.

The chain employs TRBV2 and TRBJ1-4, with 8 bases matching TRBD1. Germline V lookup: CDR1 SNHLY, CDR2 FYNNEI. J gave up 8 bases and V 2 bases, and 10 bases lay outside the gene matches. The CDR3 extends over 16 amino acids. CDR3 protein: CASSERAGTGREKLFF. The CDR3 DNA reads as TGTGCCAGCAGTGAACGGGCCGGGACAGGACGCGAAAAACTGTTTTTT.

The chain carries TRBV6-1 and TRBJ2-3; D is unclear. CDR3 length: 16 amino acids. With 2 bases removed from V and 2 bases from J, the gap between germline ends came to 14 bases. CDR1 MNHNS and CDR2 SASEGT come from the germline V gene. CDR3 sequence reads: CASSEPAGSTTDTQYF. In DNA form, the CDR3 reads TGTGCCAGCAGTGAACCTGCCGGGTCCACCACAGATACGCAGTATTTT.

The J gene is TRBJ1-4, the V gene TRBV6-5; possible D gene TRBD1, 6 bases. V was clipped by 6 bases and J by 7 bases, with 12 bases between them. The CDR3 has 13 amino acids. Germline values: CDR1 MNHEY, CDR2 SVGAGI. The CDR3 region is CASRTDRSEKLFF. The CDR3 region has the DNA TGTGCCAGCAGGACCGACAGGTCTGAAAAACTGTTTTTT.

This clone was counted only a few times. The CDR3 loop is CASMDRSYEQYF. CDR3 DNA: TGTGCCAGCATGGACAGGTCCTACGAGCAGTACTTC. The chain is built from TRBV11-2 and TRBJ2-7; 7 nucleotides align to TRBD1. This CDR3 spans 12 amino acids. Per germline, CDR1 SGHAT and CDR2 FQNNGV. The V and J ends lost 7 bases and 1 base, in that order; junction bases with no gene match: 1.

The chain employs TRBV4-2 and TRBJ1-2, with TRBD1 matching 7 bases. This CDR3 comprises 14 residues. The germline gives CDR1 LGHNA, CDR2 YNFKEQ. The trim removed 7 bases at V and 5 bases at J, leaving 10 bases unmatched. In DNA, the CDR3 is TGTGCCAGCAACCCCGGAGGGGGCTCATATGGCTACACCTTC. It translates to CASNPGGGSYGYTF.

The CDR3 reads CASGRQGEKLFF. Written as DNA, the CDR3 is TGTGCCAGCGGACGACAGGGTGAAAAACTGTTTTTT. The genes are TRBV6-5 and TRBJ1-4; TRBD1 agrees at 7 bases. The germline gives CDR1 MNHEY, CDR2 SVGAGI. V lost 8 bases, J lost 7 bases, and 4 bases stayed unmatched. The CDR3 has 12 residues.

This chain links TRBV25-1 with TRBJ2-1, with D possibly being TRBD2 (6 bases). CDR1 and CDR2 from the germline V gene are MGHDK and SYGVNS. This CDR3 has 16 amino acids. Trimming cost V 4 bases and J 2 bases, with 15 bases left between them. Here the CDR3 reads CASSGRGESPYNEQFF. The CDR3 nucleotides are TGTGCCAGCAGTGGCCGCGGGGAATCCCCCTACAATGAGCAGTTCTTC.

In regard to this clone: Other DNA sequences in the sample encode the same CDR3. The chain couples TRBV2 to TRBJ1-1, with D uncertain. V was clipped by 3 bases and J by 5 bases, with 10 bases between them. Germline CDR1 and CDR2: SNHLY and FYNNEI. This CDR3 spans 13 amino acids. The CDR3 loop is CASSEEGDTEAFF. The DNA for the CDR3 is TGTGCCAGCAGTGAGGAAGGAGATACTGAAGCTTTCTTT.

CDR3 DNA: TGTGCCAGCAGCTCCGGGACAGGGAATGAAAAACTGTTTTTT. This gives the protein CASSSGTGNEKLFF. The rearrangement links TRBV7-6 to TRBJ1-4; TRBD1 matches 9 bases. This CDR3 region has 14 residues. Germline V gene data show CDR1 as SGHVS and CDR2 as FNYEAQ. Trimming took 4 bases from V and 5 from J; bases not matched to a gene: 2.

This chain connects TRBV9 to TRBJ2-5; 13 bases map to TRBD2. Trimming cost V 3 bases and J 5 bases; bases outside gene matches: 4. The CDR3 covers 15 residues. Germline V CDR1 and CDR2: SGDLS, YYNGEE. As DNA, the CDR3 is TGTGCCAGCAGCGAAGGGACTAGCGGGGTTGAGACCCAGTACTTC. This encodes CASSEGTSGVETQYF.

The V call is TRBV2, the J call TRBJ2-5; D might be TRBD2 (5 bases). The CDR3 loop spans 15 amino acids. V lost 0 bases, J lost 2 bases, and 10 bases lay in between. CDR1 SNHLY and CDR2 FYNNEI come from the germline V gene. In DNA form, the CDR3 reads TGTGCCAGCAGTGAAGCCGAAGCGGATCAAGAGACCCAGTACTTC. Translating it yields CASSEAEADQETQYF.